This T cell receptor (beta chain) was recorded in a study of blood T cell repertoires in COVID-19. The trim removed 6 bases at V and 0 bases at J, leaving 10 bases unmatched. Germline loops: CDR1 MNHEY, CDR2 SMNVEV (reference sequence). This CDR3 spans 18 amino acids. TCRdb's table, derived via immunoSEQ multiplex PCR, lists solely in-frame clones and lacks some. The data show 150,000 to 200,000 clones, with 80% to 90% seen just once and 7% to 10% held by the top ten. The clonotype was recovered from a man aged 45-65 years with active or convalescent COVID-19. Material for sequencing was peripheral blood. The chain is built from TRBV27 and TRBJ1-6; 8 bases map to TRBD1. CDR3 amino acids: CASSWRTGHSSYNSPLHF. DNA of the CDR3: TGTGCCAGCAGCTGGCGGACAGGGCACAGCTCCTATAATTCACCCCTCCACTTT.